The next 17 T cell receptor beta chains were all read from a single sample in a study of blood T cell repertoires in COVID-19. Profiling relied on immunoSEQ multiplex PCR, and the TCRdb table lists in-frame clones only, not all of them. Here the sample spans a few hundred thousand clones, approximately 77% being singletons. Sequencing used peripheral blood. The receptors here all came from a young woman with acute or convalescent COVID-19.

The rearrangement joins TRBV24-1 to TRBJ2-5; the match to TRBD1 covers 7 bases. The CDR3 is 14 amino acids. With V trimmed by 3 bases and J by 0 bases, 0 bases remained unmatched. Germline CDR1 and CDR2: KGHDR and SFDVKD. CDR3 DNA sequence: TGTGCCACCAGTGATGACAGGGACCAAGAGACCCAGTACTTC. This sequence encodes CATSDDRDQETQYF.

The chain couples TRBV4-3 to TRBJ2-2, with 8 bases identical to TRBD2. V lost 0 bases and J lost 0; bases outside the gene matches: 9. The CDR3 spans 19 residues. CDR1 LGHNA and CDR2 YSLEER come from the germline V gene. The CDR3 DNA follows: TGCGCCAGCAGCCAAGAAGGAGCGGGAGTCCCCGCGAACACCGGGGAGCTGTTTTTT. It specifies CASSQEGAGVPANTGELFF.

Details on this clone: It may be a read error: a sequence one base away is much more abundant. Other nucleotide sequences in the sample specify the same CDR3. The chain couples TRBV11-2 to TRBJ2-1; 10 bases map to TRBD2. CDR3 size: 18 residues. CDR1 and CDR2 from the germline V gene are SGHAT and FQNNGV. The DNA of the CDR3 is TGTGCCAGCAGTTTAGCCATCAGCGGGAGGGTCCTTTACAATGAGCAGTTCTTC. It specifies CASSLAISGRVLYNEQFF.

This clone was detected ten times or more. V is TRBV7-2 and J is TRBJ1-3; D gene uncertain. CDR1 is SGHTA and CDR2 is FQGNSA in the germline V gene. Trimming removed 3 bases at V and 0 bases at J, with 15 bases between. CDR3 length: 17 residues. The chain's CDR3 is CASSFQSTANSGNTIYF. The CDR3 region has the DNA TGTGCCAGCAGCTTCCAATCAACAGCAAACTCTGGAAACACCATATATTTT.

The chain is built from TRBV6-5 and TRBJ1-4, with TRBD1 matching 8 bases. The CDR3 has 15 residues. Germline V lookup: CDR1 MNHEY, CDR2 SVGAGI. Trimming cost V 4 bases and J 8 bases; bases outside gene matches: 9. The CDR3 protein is CASSSTPGGREKLFF. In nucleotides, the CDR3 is TGTGCCAGCAGTTCGACCCCAGGGGGCCGCGAAAAACTGTTTTTT.

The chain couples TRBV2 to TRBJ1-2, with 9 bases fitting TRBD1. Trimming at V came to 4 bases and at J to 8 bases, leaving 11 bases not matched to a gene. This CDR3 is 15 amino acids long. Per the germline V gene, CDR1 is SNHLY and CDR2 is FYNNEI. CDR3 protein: CASSARTGELIGYTF. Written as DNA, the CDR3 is TGTGCCAGCAGTGCCCGGACAGGGGAGCTCATAGGCTACACCTTC.

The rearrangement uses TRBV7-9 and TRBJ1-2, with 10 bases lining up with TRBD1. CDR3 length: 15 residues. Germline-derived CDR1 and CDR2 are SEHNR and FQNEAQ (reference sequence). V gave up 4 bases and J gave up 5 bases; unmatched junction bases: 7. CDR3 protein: CASSSSLGQGYGYTF. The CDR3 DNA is TGTGCCAGCAGCTCTTCTTTGGGACAGGGGTATGGCTACACCTTC.

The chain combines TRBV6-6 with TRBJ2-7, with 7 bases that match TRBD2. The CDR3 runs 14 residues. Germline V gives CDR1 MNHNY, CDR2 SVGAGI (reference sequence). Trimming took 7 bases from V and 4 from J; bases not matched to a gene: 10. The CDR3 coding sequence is TGTGCCAGCACCCCAGCGGGACTTAATTACGAGCAGTACTTC. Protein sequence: CASTPAGLNYEQYF.

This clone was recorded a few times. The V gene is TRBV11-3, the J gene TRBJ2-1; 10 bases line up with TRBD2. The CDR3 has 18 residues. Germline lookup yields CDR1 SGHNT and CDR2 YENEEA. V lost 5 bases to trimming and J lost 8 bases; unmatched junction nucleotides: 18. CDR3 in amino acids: CASSRGKAGGPGMDEQFF. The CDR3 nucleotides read TGTGCCAGCAGCCGAGGCAAAGCGGGAGGGCCGGGAATGGATGAGCAGTTCTTC.

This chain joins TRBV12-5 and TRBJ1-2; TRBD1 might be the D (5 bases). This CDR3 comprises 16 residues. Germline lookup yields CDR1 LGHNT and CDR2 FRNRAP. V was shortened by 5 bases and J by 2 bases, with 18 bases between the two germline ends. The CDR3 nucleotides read TGTGCTAGTGGTCCCGCCCCCATCGGGGGAAACTATGGCTACACCTTC. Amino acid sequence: CASGPAPIGGNYGYTF.

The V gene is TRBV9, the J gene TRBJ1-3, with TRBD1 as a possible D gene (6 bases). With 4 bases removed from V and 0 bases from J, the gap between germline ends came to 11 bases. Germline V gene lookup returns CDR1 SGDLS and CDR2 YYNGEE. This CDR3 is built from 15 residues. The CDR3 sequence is CASSQQGSSGNTIYF. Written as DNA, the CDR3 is TGTGCCAGCAGCCAACAGGGAAGCTCTGGAAACACCATATATTTT.

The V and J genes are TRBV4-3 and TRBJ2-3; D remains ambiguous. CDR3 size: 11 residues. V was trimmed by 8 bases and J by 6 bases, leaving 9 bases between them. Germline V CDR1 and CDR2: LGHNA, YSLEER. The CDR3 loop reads CASGASDTQYF. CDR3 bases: TGCGCCAGCGGAGCTTCGGATACGCAGTATTTT.

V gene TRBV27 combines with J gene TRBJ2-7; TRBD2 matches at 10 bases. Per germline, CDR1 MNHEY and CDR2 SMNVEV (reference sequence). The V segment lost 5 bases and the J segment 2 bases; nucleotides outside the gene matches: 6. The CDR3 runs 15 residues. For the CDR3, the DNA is TGTGCCAGCAGTAACCCTAGCGGGAGAACCTACGAGCAGTACTTC. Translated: CASSNPSGRTYEQYF.

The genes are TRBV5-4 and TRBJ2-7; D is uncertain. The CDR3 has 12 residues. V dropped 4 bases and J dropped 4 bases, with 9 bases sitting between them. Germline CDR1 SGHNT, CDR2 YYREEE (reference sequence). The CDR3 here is CASSHTEYEQYF. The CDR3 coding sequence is TGTGCCAGCAGCCATACAGAATACGAGCAGTACTTC.

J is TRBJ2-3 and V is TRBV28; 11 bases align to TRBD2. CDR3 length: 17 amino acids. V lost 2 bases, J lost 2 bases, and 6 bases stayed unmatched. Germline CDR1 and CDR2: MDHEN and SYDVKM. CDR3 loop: CASSLGWGLADTDTQYF. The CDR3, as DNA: TGTGCCAGCAGTTTAGGGTGGGGACTAGCGGACACAGATACGCAGTATTTT.

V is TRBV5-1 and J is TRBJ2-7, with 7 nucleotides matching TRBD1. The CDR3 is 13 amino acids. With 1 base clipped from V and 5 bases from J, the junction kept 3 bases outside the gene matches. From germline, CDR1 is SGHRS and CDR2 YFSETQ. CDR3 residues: CASSLTGENEQYF. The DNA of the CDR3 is TGCGCCAGCAGCTTGACAGGGGAAAACGAGCAGTACTTC.

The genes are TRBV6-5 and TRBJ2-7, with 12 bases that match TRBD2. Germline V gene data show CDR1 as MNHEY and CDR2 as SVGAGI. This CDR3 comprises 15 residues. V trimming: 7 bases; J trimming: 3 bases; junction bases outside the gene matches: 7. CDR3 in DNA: TGTGCCAGCAAAAAAAGACTAGCGGGAGTCTACGAGCAGTACTTC. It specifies CASKKRLAGVYEQYF.